The 14 T cell receptor beta chains below all came from one sample that was sequenced in a study of shared clonotypes between healthy human individuals. Using immunoSEQ multiplex PCR, the repertoire was profiled, and TCRdb retains in-frame clones only, with some absent. The sample has hundreds of thousands of clones; 85% to 95% are singletons. CD45RO-negative CD8 cells positively selected for CCR7 made up the naive population, which excluded terminally differentiated effector memory CD45RA+ cells. The sample was naive CD8+ T cells sorted from blood. The receptors come from a woman in her thirties in good health.

The chain has TRBV27 and TRBJ2-2; D unresolved. V gave up 8 bases and J gave up 7 bases, with 11 bases separating them. There are 12 residues in the CDR3. CDR1 and CDR2 (germline): MNHEY, SMNVEV (reference sequence). The CDR3 DNA reads TGTGCCAGCGGCCTGGCCGGCGGGGAGCTGTTTTTT. Its translation is CASGLAGGELFF.

The chain uses TRBV28 and TRBJ2-3, with TRBD1 matching over 10 bases. The CDR3 is 17 amino acids. Trimming took 5 bases from V and 4 from J; bases not matched to a gene: 12. Germline assignment: CDR1 MDHEN and CDR2 SYDVKM. CDR3 amino acids: CASSVAGGTGDPDTQYF. CDR3 DNA sequence: TGTGCCAGCAGTGTCGCCGGCGGGACAGGGGACCCAGATACGCAGTATTTT.

This chain connects TRBV9 to TRBJ2-3; 10 positions agree with TRBD2. This CDR3 is 16 amino acids long. J lost 4 bases, V lost 3 bases, and 8 bases had no gene match. Germline CDR1 reads SGDLS; CDR2 reads YYNGEE. The CDR3 is CASSGTGTSESDTQYF. CDR3 sequence (DNA): TGTGCCAGCAGCGGTACCGGGACTAGCGAATCAGATACGCAGTATTTT.

This clone was seen a single time. The chain employs TRBV5-6 and TRBJ2-3, with a possible D match to TRBD1 (5 bases). CDR1 is SGHDT, CDR2 YYEEEE, per germline. V lost 2 bases and J 0 bases, leaving 10 bases between the germline ends. The CDR3 consists of 15 residues. The CDR3 DNA reads TGTGCCAGCAGCTTCGACAGCTCTAGCACAGATACGCAGTATTTT. Translation: CASSFDSSSTDTQYF. Variable domain in full (rest from reference TRBV5-6 and TRBJ2-3): DAGVTQSPTHLIKTRGQQVTLRCSPKSGHDTVSWYQQALGQGPQFIFQYYEEEERQRGNFPDRFSGHQFPNYSSELNVNALLLGDSALYLCASSFDSSSTDTQYFGPGTRLTVL.

The chain joins TRBV15 to TRBJ1-3; 7 bases agree with TRBD1. The germline V gene encodes CDR1 LNHNV and CDR2 YYDKDF (reference sequence). This CDR3 comprises 14 residues. Germline trimming cut 4 bases from V and 7 bases from J; bases unmatched to any gene: 7. The CDR3 region is CATSKGTDRNTIYF. The CDR3 DNA is TGTGCCACCAGCAAGGGGACAGACCGGAACACCATATATTTT.

This chain uses TRBV7-9 with TRBJ1-1, with unresolved D. Trimming stripped 1 base from V and 5 bases from J, with 14 bases between. From germline, CDR1 is SEHNR and CDR2 FQNEAQ (reference sequence). This CDR3 spans 15 amino acids. CDR3 in amino acids: CASSLGEVILTEAFF. The CDR3 DNA sequence: TGTGCCAGCAGCTTAGGGGAGGTTATATTAACTGAAGCTTTCTTT.

Comments on this clone: One end of the junction fails to match germline, which may point to a read error. The chain couples TRBV7-6 to TRBJ2-7, with TRBD2 identical over 11 bases. This CDR3 contains 15 residues. Germline CDR1 SGHVS, CDR2 FNYEAQ. The CDR3 sequence: CASSPRTSGSLGLDF. CDR3 DNA: TGTGCCAGCAGCCCCCGAACTAGCGGGAGCTTGGGATTAGACTTC.

The V call is TRBV20-1, the J call TRBJ2-1; no definite D call. V gave up 2 bases and J gave up 9 bases, with 8 bases separating them. Germline CDR1 DFQATT, CDR2 SNEGSKA (reference sequence). The CDR3 has 11 residues. The CDR3, as DNA: TGCAGTGCTAGACTAGTTGTTGAGCAGTTCTTC. It translates to CSARLVVEQFF.

This clone was observed a single time. The V gene is TRBV27, the J gene TRBJ2-7; D is undetermined. V dropped 5 bases and J dropped 2 bases, with 13 bases sitting between them. Germline V lookup: CDR1 MNHEY, CDR2 SMNVEV (reference sequence). The CDR3 covers 14 residues. CDR3 sequence reads: CASSPTASTYEQYF. Here the CDR3 DNA reads TGTGCCAGCAGTCCAACAGCCAGCACCTACGAGCAGTACTTC.

The chain has TRBV9 and TRBJ2-7; 8 positions agree with TRBD2. The germline V gene has CDR1 SGDLS and CDR2 YYNGEE. The length of the CDR3 is 15 residues. Trimming at V came to 0 bases and at J to 5 bases, leaving 7 bases not matched to a gene. Here the CDR3 reads CASSVGGTSRNEQYF. In DNA form, the CDR3 reads TGTGCCAGCAGCGTAGGTGGGACTAGTCGCAACGAGCAGTACTTC.

The chain is built from TRBV7-6 and TRBJ2-5, with D unresolved. CDR3 length equals 13 residues. V was pared by 5 bases and J by 5 bases, with 12 bases between. Germline lookup yields CDR1 SGHVS and CDR2 FNYEAQ. The CDR3 DNA reads TGTGCCAGCAGCAGGGTCGGTGGGGAGACCCAGTACTTC. It yields the protein CASSRVGGETQYF.

V gene TRBV29-1 combines with J gene TRBJ1-1; D not resolved. The germline gives CDR1 SQVTM, CDR2 ANQGSEA. The CDR3 spans 13 residues. The germline V and J ends were trimmed by 7 bases and 1 base, with 13 bases remaining between them. CDR3 DNA sequence: TGCAGCGCTGACCCTACAGCGAACACTGAAGCTTTCTTT. Residues: CSADPTANTEAFF.

V gene TRBV29-1 combines with J gene TRBJ2-5, with D possibly TRBD1 on 5 matching bases. The germline V and J ends were trimmed by 2 bases and 9 bases, with 13 bases remaining between them. The CDR3 consists of 12 residues. Germline CDR1 and CDR2: SQVTM and ANQGSEA. This CDR3 is CSVELGQGAQYF. CDR3 bases: TGCAGCGTTGAACTAGGACAAGGGGCCCAGTACTTC.

V gene TRBV7-9 combines with J gene TRBJ2-6; 7 bases are shared with TRBD1. Germline V lookup: CDR1 SEHNR, CDR2 FQNEAQ (reference sequence). CDR3 length equals 18 residues. V was pared by 6 bases and J by 0 bases, with 11 bases of the junction left unmatched. CDR3 sequence (DNA): TGTGCCAGCAGTCCCGGGACAGAGCCTTCCTCTGGGGCCAACGTCCTGACTTTC. Translating it yields CASSPGTEPSSGANVLTF.